This T cell receptor beta chain originates from a study of T cell repertoires in cytomegalovirus infection. At the level of the study: CMV epitopes in the study were HLA-C-restricted (recently identified) and HLA-B-restricted (well studied). CMV infection and matching HLA type were both indicated by public TCR beta signatures.

TCRdb fed the reads into MiXCR, producing one record per CDR3 protein. The table has approximately 910,000 distinct CDR3 sequences, approximately 32% seen once. This clonotype was recorded at least ten times. Its antigen is not identified. This CDR3 has 15 residues. Germline V gives CDR1 MDHEN, CDR2 SYDVKM. With V trimmed by 5 bases and J by 5 bases, 4 bases remained unmatched. This sequence was found in a human donor in good health (CMV status not recorded). Some clones in this sample may be carry-over from other donors' samples. This sample comprised cultured CD8+ T cells from PBMCs, obtained from culture after CMV antigen stimulation. The rearrangement joins TRBV28 to TRBJ1-5; 12 bases match TRBD1. CDR3 sequence: CASSPGTGGHQPQHF. DNA for the CDR3: TGTGCCAGCAGTCCCGGGACAGGGGGCCATCAGCCCCAGCATTTT.